These T cell receptor beta chains were read from a single sample in a study of blood T cell repertoires in COVID-19. Sequencing used immunoSEQ multiplex PCR; TCRdb keeps in-frame clones, though not all of them. Counted here are about 200,000 clones, 90% occurring once; the ten biggest clones make up 1.2%. Sequencing input: PBMCs or T cells enriched from blood (not recorded which). These TCRs come from a man aged 25 to 40 who had recovered from COVID-19. CDR3s include the opening cysteine and the closing phenylalanine or tryptophan. A D gene is named only where the DNA matches it firmly. Some rows have no size entry. The others give once, few or many, or a class for an expanded clone.

abundance: .
v_gene: TRBV14
j_gene: TRBJ2-7
d_gene: TRBD1
CDR3nt: TGTGCCAGCAGCCTCCGGACAGGCCAAGCCGCCTCCGAGCAGTACTTC
CDR3aa: CASSLRTGQAASEQYF

abundance: .
v_gene: TRBV27
j_gene: TRBJ1-2
d_gene: TRBD1
CDR3nt: TGTGCCAGCAGTTCAGGGGGCTATGGCTACACCTTC
CDR3aa: CASSSGGYGYTF

abundance: .
v_gene: TRBV4-1
j_gene: TRBJ1-6
d_gene: TRBD1
CDR3nt: TGCGCCAGCAGCCAAGATCGAGGGGGCTCACCCCTCCACTTT
CDR3aa: CASSQDRGGSPLHF

abundance: .
v_gene: TRBV7-8
j_gene: TRBJ2-2
d_gene: .
CDR3nt: TGTGCCAGCAGCTTATTCCCAGGCCACACCGGGGAGCTGTTTTTT
CDR3aa: CASSLFPGHTGELFF

abundance: .
v_gene: TRBV25-1
j_gene: TRBJ1-2
d_gene: .
CDR3nt: TGTGCCAGCAGCGCCGCCGGGGGGCTGAACTATGGCTACACCTTC
CDR3aa: CASSAAGGLNYGYTF

abundance: .
v_gene: TRBV5-5
j_gene: TRBJ2-2
d_gene: .
CDR3nt: TGTGCCAGCAGCTTGACAGGGAACACCGGGGAGCTGTTTTTT
CDR3aa: CASSLTGNTGELFF

abundance: .
v_gene: TRBV4-3
j_gene: TRBJ1-2
d_gene: .
CDR3nt: TGCGCCAGCAGCCAAGATAGGACTGATTATGGCTACACCTTC
CDR3aa: CASSQDRTDYGYTF

abundance: .
v_gene: TRBV29-1
j_gene: TRBJ1-2
d_gene: TRBD1
CDR3nt: TGCAGCGTTTCCCCTAGGGGGCCTTATGGCTACACCTTC
CDR3aa: CSVSPRGPYGYTF

abundance: .
v_gene: TRBV30
j_gene: TRBJ1-3
d_gene: .
CDR3nt: TGTGCCTGGAGTCGGGAGGTTATTAGCTCTGGAAACACCATATATTTT
CDR3aa: CAWSREVISSGNTIYF

abundance: .
v_gene: TRBV11-3
j_gene: TRBJ2-1
d_gene: .
CDR3nt: TGTGCCAGCAGCTTTAGCGACTACAATGAGCAGTTCTTC
CDR3aa: CASSFSDYNEQFF

abundance: .
v_gene: TRBV9
j_gene: TRBJ2-2
d_gene: TRBD1
CDR3nt: TGTGCCAGCAGCTACCGGGACAGGGGGCGCGGAGGCACCGGGGAGCTGTTTTTT
CDR3aa: CASSYRDRGRGGTGELFF

abundance: once
v_gene: TRBV15
j_gene: TRBJ1-5
d_gene: .
CDR3nt: TGTGCCACCAGCGGTCAGTTGCATCAGCCCCAGCATTTT
CDR3aa: CATSGQLHQPQHF

abundance: .
v_gene: TRBV27
j_gene: TRBJ2-3
d_gene: TRBD2
CDR3nt: TGTGCCAGCGGACTAGCGGGAGCGGTAGGGCTGCAGTATTTT
CDR3aa: CASGLAGAVGLQYF

abundance: .
v_gene: TRBV30
j_gene: TRBJ1-2
d_gene: .
CDR3nt: TGTGCCTCCCCGACACCCAACTATGGCTACACCTTC
CDR3aa: CASPTPNYGYTF

abundance: .
v_gene: TRBV5-1
j_gene: TRBJ2-1
d_gene: TRBD2
CDR3nt: TGCGCCAGCAGCTTGGCTAGCGGGAGGGCCGGGAATGAGCAGTTCTTC
CDR3aa: CASSLASGRAGNEQFF

abundance: .
v_gene: TRBV6-2/TRBV6-3
j_gene: TRBJ1-4
d_gene: .
CDR3nt: TGTGCCAGCAGTCCGCGAGCAAATGAAAAACTGTTTTTT
CDR3aa: CASSPRANEKLFF

abundance: .
v_gene: TRBV27
j_gene: TRBJ2-7
d_gene: TRBD2
CDR3nt: TGTGCCAGCAGTTTACTAGCGGGAGTTTACGAGCAGTACTTC
CDR3aa: CASSLLAGVYEQYF

abundance: .
v_gene: TRBV5-1
j_gene: TRBJ1-1
d_gene: .
CDR3nt: TGCGCCAGCAGCTTGGGGGACCCGAGCGGGACTGAAGCTTTCTTT
CDR3aa: CASSLGDPSGTEAFF

abundance: .
v_gene: TRBV18
j_gene: TRBJ2-6
d_gene: .
CDR3nt: TGTGCCAGCTCACCAAATCCAGGGCCGTCGTCTGGGTATGGTGGGGCCAACGTCCTGACTTTC
CDR3aa: CASSPNPGPSSGYGGANVLTF

abundance: .
v_gene: TRBV10-3
j_gene: TRBJ2-5
d_gene: .
CDR3nt: TGTGCCATCAGTGAGTCGCTAGCGCAAGAGACCCAGTACTTC
CDR3aa: CAISESLAQETQYF

abundance: .
v_gene: TRBV3-1/TRBV3-2
j_gene: TRBJ2-7
d_gene: .
CDR3nt: TGTGCCAGCGCCCCCAGGCAGAACTACGAGCAGTACTTC
CDR3aa: CASAPRQNYEQYF

abundance: .
v_gene: TRBV29-1
j_gene: TRBJ1-2
d_gene: .
CDR3nt: TGCAGCGTTGTGTGGAGGGGTAACTATGGCTACACCTTC
CDR3aa: CSVVWRGNYGYTF

abundance: .
v_gene: TRBV2
j_gene: TRBJ1-5
d_gene: .
CDR3nt: TGTGCCAGCAGTGCTTTGTCGGGGAATCAGCCCCAGCATTTT
CDR3aa: CASSALSGNQPQHF

abundance: .
v_gene: TRBV9
j_gene: TRBJ2-2
d_gene: TRBD2
CDR3nt: TGTGCCAGCAGCGAGGGAATAGCGGGGGCTCCGAACACCGGGGAGCTGTTTTTT
CDR3aa: CASSEGIAGAPNTGELFF

abundance: .
v_gene: TRBV18
j_gene: TRBJ2-5
d_gene: TRBD1
CDR3nt: TGTGCCAGCTCACGATCAGGGGGAGAGACCCAGTACTTC
CDR3aa: CASSRSGGETQYF

abundance: .
v_gene: TRBV18
j_gene: TRBJ1-4
d_gene: .
CDR3nt: TGTGCCAGCTCACCACCAGCCGAGGGATCAGAAAAACTGTTTTTT
CDR3aa: CASSPPAEGSEKLFF

abundance: .
v_gene: TRBV4-2
j_gene: TRBJ1-3
d_gene: .
CDR3nt: TGTGCCAGCAGCCAAGATCGTCCCCTAGGTGTGGGAAACACCATATATTTT
CDR3aa: CASSQDRPLGVGNTIYF

abundance: once
v_gene: TRBV19
j_gene: TRBJ1-2
d_gene: .
CDR3nt: TGTGCCAGTATACAGGTCGGGAGTGGCTACACCTTC
CDR3aa: CASIQVGSGYTF

abundance: .
v_gene: TRBV30
j_gene: TRBJ2-7
d_gene: TRBD1
CDR3nt: TGTGCCTGGAGTGCGGGACAGGGAAACGAGCAGTACTTC
CDR3aa: CAWSAGQGNEQYF

abundance: .
v_gene: TRBV4-1
j_gene: TRBJ2-3
d_gene: TRBD1
CDR3nt: TGCGCCAGCAGCCAAAACAGGGGTGCAGATACGCAGTATTTT
CDR3aa: CASSQNRGADTQYF

abundance: .
v_gene: TRBV5-1
j_gene: TRBJ2-6
d_gene: TRBD1
CDR3nt: TGCGCCAGCAGCCCCTATTTGGCGAGGGGGCAACTGTTCTCTGGGGCCAACGTCCTGACTTTC
CDR3aa: CASSPYLARGQLFSGANVLTF

abundance: .
v_gene: TRBV11-2
j_gene: TRBJ2-7
d_gene: TRBD1
CDR3nt: TGTGCCAGCAGCTTATCCCAAGGCAGGGGGCTCTACGAGCAGTACTTC
CDR3aa: CASSLSQGRGLYEQYF

abundance: .
v_gene: TRBV11-3
j_gene: TRBJ2-2
d_gene: TRBD1
CDR3nt: TGTGCCAGCAGCTTACGGACAGGGTCCACCGGGGAGCTGTTTTTT
CDR3aa: CASSLRTGSTGELFF

abundance: once
v_gene: TRBV28
j_gene: TRBJ2-1
d_gene: .
CDR3nt: TGTGCCAGCAGTTTGGACAGTGAATATGAGCAGTTCTTC
CDR3aa: CASSLDSEYEQFF

abundance: .
v_gene: TRBV7-8
j_gene: TRBJ2-5
d_gene: TRBD1
CDR3nt: TGTGCCAGCAGCTTAAACGGACAGGGGCTTAGGGAGACCCAGTACTTC
CDR3aa: CASSLNGQGLRETQYF

abundance: .
v_gene: TRBV7-6
j_gene: TRBJ2-2
d_gene: TRBD2
CDR3nt: TGTGCCAGCAGCTCGGGACTAGCGGGGGCTCCCGGGGAGCTGTTTTTT
CDR3aa: CASSSGLAGAPGELFF

abundance: .
v_gene: TRBV14
j_gene: TRBJ1-3
d_gene: .
CDR3nt: TGTGCCAGCAGCCAAGAAGACAGCTTATCTGGAAACACCATATATTTT
CDR3aa: CASSQEDSLSGNTIYF

abundance: .
v_gene: TRBV30
j_gene: TRBJ1-3
d_gene: TRBD1
CDR3nt: TGTGCCTGGAGTGTACTGGACAGGTCCTCTGGAAACACCATATATTTT
CDR3aa: CAWSVLDRSSGNTIYF